These T cell receptor beta chains were read from a single sample in a study of cytotoxic CD8 clonotypes in ibrutinib-treated CLL. Libraries were prepared by immunoSEQ multiplex PCR; TCRdb keeps only in-frame clonotypes and omits some of them. The sample carries around 40,000 clones, roughly 72% recorded once. Specimen: PBMCs, collected at disease progression, from a patient treated with ibrutinib. The receptor source for this set is a human donor with chronic lymphocytic leukemia. Each CDR3 is given with its conserved first and last residue. Fields, in order: clone size, J gene, V gene, CDR3 length, D gene, CDR3 DNA, CDR3 protein. The D gene is left open where the match is weak. Where a row states a size, it is once, few, many or the class of an expanded clone; other rows omit it.

>.|TRBJ1-2|TRBV6-5|15|.
TGTGCCAGCAGTTACGGAAGGGCAGCTAACTATGGCTACACCTTC
CASSYGRAANYGYTF
>once|TRBJ2-1|TRBV9|13|.
TGTGCCAGCAGGGGAGGGGGAGACAATGAGCAGTTCTTC
CASRGGGDNEQFF
>.|TRBJ1-5|TRBV19|15|TRBD1
TGTGCCAGTAGCCATGGGCACAGGGGCAATTCGCCCCAGCATTTT
CASSHGHRGNSPQHF
>.|TRBJ2-7|TRBV7-9|17|TRBD1
TGTGCCAGCAGCTTGTCGGCCCCCGGGACAGGGGTTTACGAGCAGTACTTC
CASSLSAPGTGVYEQYF
>.|TRBJ2-7|TRBV2|14|.
TGTGCCAGCAGTGAAACTACAGTACGAGGCGAGCAGTACTTC
CASSETTVRGEQYF
>.|TRBJ1-2|TRBV5-1|14|.
TGCGCCAGCAGCTCAGGGACGCCGACAGCTGGCTACACCTTC
CASSSGTPTAGYTF
>.|TRBJ2-7|TRBV7-8|13|.
TGTGCCAGCAGCTTAGGGTTCTCCTACGAGCAGTACTTC
CASSLGFSYEQYF
>.|TRBJ1-4|TRBV2|12|.
TGTGCCAGCAGTGGGGGAGGGGAAAAACTGTTTTTT
CASSGGGEKLFF
>.|TRBJ2-1|TRBV5-8|15|TRBD2
TGTGCCAGCAGCCCACAGGGCGGGAGGTACGAAGAGCAGTTCTTC
CASSPQGGRYEEQFF
>.|TRBJ2-7|TRBV5-4|13|.
TGTGCCAGCAGCTTGAGACAGTCCTACGAGCAGTACTTC
CASSLRQSYEQYF
>.|TRBJ1-2|TRBV10-3|14|.
TGTGCCATCAGTGACGCCAGGGGCGGTGGCGGCTACACCTTC
CAISDARGGGGYTF
>once|TRBJ1-2|TRBV5-8|15|.
TGTGCCAGCAGCTTTACAGACTACTCTAACTATGGCTACACCTTC
CASSFTDYSNYGYTF
>.|TRBJ1-2|TRBV19|16|.
TGTGCCAGTAGTAATGGTGCAAATCGAAAGACCTATGGCTACACCTTC
CASSNGANRKTYGYTF
>.|TRBJ1-5|TRBV18|13|.
TGTGCCAGCTCACCAGCAGGGAATCAGCCCCAGCATTTT
CASSPAGNQPQHF
>.|TRBJ1-5|TRBV4-1|13|.
TGCGCCAGCAGCCAACAAGACAATCAGCCCCAGCATTTT
CASSQQDNQPQHF
>few|TRBJ2-3|TRBV27|14|.
TGTGCCAGCAGCCCGGACTCCTCGGGGGATACGCAGTATTTT
CASSPDSSGDTQYF
>few|TRBJ2-5|TRBV27|16|TRBD1
TGTGCCAGCAGTCCCACGACAGGGGCGTACCAAGAGACCCAGTACTTC
CASSPTTGAYQETQYF
>.|TRBJ2-7|TRBV19|14|.
TGTGCCAGTAGTATCTCACAGAGCTCCTACGAGCAGTACTTC
CASSISQSSYEQYF
>once|TRBJ2-3|TRBV7-6|12|.
TGTGCCAGCAGCTCATACTCCGTTGAGCAGTATTTT
CASSSYSVEQYF